This T cell receptor beta chain was retrieved from a study of PD-1 blockade in classical Hodgkin lymphoma. Regarding the study as a whole: Complete responders possessed baseline diversity comparable to newly diagnosed patients.

Stated time point: cycle 4 day 1 (C4D1), after 6 weeks of nivolumab. All trial patients relapsed after autologous stem cell transplantation. Complete response, partial response or progressive disease constituted the best responses recorded. Generated by immunoSEQ multiplex PCR, the TCRdb table keeps only in-frame clones and is missing some. The data contain 15,000 to 20,000 clones, 80% of them seen just once; the ten biggest clones take up 22%. Per the germline V gene, CDR1 is LGHNA and CDR2 is YSLEER. The CDR3 extends over 18 amino acids. About this clone: Its matching antigen is unknown.

The source is a human donor with classical Hodgkin lymphoma. The sequencing here drew on peripheral blood mononuclear cells (PBMCs), taken before the fourth cycle of nivolumab. The J gene is TRBJ2-5, the V gene TRBV4-3, with a tentative D call TRBD2 (6 bases). The tail of the sequence fits TRBJ2-7 better, so the J call may be wrong. The CDR3 sequence is CASSQEYRPSASSYEQYF. The CDR3 DNA follows: TGCGCCAGCAGCCAAGAGTATCGCCCTAGCGCGAGCTCCTACGAGCAGTACTTC.